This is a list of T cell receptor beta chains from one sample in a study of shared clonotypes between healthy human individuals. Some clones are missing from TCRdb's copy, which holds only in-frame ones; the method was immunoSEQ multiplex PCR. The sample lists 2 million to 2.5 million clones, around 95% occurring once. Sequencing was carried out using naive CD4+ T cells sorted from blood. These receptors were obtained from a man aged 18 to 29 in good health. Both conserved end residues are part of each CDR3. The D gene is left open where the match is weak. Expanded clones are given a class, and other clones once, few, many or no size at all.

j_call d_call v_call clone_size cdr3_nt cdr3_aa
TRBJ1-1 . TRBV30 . TGTGCCCAAACAGGGAAACCAAGGAACACTGAAGCTTTCTTT CAQTGKPRNTEAFF
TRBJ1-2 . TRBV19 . TGTGCCAGTAATCAGTGGACGGATGGCTACACCTTC CASNQWTDGYTF
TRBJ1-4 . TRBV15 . TGTGCCACCGGACAGCGGAATGAAAAACTGTTTTTT CATGQRNEKLFF
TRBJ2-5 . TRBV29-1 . TGCAGCGTTGAGTTTTGGCAAGAGACCCAGTACTTC CSVEFWQETQYF
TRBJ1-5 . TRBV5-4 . TGTGCCAGCAGCTTGGTCAAGGGCAGTACACGCTCAGCCCAGCATTTT CASSLVKGSTRSAQHF
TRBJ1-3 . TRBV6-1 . TGTGCCAGCAGTGAATCTCGGGAGATGAACACCATATATTTT CASSESREMNTIYF
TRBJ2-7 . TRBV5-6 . TGTGCCAGCAGCTTACAGGGGGGGCCGGAGCAGTACTTC CASSLQGGPEQYF
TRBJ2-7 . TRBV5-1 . TGCGCCAGCAGCTTGGTAGGGGGTCCCGGCGAGCAGTACTTC CASSLVGGPGEQYF
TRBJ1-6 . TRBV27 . TGTGCCAGCAGTCCCCGAGTGGGGAACTATAATTCACCCCTCCACTTT CASSPRVGNYNSPLHF
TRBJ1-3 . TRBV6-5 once TGTGCCAGCAGTTACTCGGGGCAAAGTAGAAACACCATATATTTT CASSYSGQSRNTIYF
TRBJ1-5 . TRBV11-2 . TGTGCCAGCAGCTTAGATTATAGTCAGCCCCAGCATTTT CASSLDYSQPQHF
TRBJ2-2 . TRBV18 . TGTGCCAGCTCCCCCTTCAGCAGGACCAACACCGGGGAGCTGTTTTTT CASSPFSRTNTGELFF
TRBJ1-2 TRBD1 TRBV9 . TGTGCCAGCAGCCCGAGAGGCGGGACAGGGACGGGCAACTATGGCTACACCTTC CASSPRGGTGTGNYGYTF
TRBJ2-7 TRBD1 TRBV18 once TGTGCCAGCTCACCACTACAGGGGTCCGAGCAGTACTTC CASSPLQGSEQYF
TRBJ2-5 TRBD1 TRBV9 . TGTGCCAGCAGCGTGAGCCCGACAGGGACCCAGGAGACCCAGTACTTC CASSVSPTGTQETQYF
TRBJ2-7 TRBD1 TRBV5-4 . TGTGCCAGCAGCACTCAGGACAGGGGCTACGAGCAGTACTTC CASSTQDRGYEQYF
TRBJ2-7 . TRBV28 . TGTGCCAGCACCGAAGCCGCGATCTACGAGCAGTACTTC CASTEAAIYEQYF
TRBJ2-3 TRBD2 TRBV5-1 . TGCGCCAGCCGAGTGCTAGCGGGGGGAGCAGATACGCAGTATTTT CASRVLAGGADTQYF
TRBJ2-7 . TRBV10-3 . TGTGCCATCAGTGAGTCCCCGGGCTACGAGCAGTACTTC CAISESPGYEQYF
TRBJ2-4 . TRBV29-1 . TGCAGCGCCATGGCCCGACTAGCCAAAAACATTCAGTACTTC CSAMARLAKNIQYF
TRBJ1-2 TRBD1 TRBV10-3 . TGTGCCATCAGTGGTTCCGGTACAGGGGGATACGGCTACACCTTC CAISGSGTGGYGYTF
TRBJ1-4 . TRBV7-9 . TGTGCCAGCAGCCTCGACGGAGCAACTAATGAAAAACTGTTTTTT CASSLDGATNEKLFF
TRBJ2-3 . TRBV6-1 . TGTGCCAGCAGAACTACGGGACGGGGCACAGATACGCAGTATTTT CASRTTGRGTDTQYF
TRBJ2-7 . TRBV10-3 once TGTGCCATCAGTGAGTCTGGCTTCTCTTCCTCCTACGAGCAGTACTTC CAISESGFSSSYEQYF
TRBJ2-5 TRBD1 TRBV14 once TGTGCCAGCAGCCCCCGCACAGGGGGACGAGAGACCCAGTACTTC CASSPRTGGRETQYF
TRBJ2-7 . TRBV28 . TGTGCCAGCAGCCGCGGGACAGTCTCCTACGAGCAGTACTTC CASSRGTVSYEQYF
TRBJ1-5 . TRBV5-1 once TGCGCCAGCAGCTTGCAAGAAAATCAGCCCCAGCATTTT CASSLQENQPQHF
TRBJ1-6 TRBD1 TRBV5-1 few TGCGCCAGCAGCGCCGGGACAGGGAATTCACCCCTCCACTTT CASSAGTGNSPLHF
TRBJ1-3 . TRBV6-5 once TGTGCCAGCAAGGCCGGGACAACTTCTGGAAACACCATATATTTT CASKAGTTSGNTIYF
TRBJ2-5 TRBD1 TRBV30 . TGTGCCTGGAGTACAGGGGAAGAGACCCAGTACTTC CAWSTGEETQYF
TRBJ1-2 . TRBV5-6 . TGTGCCAGCAGCTCTCCGCTTGGCCCGACTACCCATGGCTACACCTTC CASSSPLGPTTHGYTF
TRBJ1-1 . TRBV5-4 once TGTGCCAGCAGCTTGGATGGTACGAGGAATCAGAGTAAAGCTTTCTTT CASSLDGTRNQSKAFF
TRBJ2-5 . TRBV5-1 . TGCGCCAGCAGCTTGGCCCGGGAGCGGGAGACCCAGTACTTC CASSLARERETQYF
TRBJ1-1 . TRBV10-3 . TGTGCCATCAGTGAGTCTCTCCCGGACACTGAAGCTTTCTTT CAISESLPDTEAFF
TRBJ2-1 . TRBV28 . TGTGCCAGCAACCGAGGTTTAGGCGGCAATGAGCAGTTCTTC CASNRGLGGNEQFF
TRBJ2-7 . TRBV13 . TGTGCCAGCAGCTCCAGGGCCTACTTAAGCGAGCAGTACTTC CASSSRAYLSEQYF
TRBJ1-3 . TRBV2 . TGTGCCAGTAGTTTTGCCTCTGGAAACACCATATATTTT CASSFASGNTIYF
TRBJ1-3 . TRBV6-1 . TGTGCCAGCAGTGATAGGAGGCAGAGCTCTGGAAACACCATATATTTT CASSDRRQSSGNTIYF
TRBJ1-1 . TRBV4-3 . TGCGCCAGCAGCCAAGAAGTCGGGGGTTGGGCGGAAGCTTTCTTT CASSQEVGGWAEAFF
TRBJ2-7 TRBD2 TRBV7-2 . TGTGCCAGCAGGACCCCCGGGGGGGGCTACGAGCAGTACTTC CASRTPGGGYEQYF
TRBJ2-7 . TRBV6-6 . TGTGCCAGCAGTTACTCGACCTACGAGCAGTACTTC CASSYSTYEQYF
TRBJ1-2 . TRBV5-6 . TGTGCCAGCAGCCCAACGGGGACACCTACTAACTATGGCTACACCTTC CASSPTGTPTNYGYTF
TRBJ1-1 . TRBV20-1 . TGCAGTGCTTCAGATCCGTCCGAAGCTTTCTTT CSASDPSEAFF
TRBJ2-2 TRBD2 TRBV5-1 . TGCGCCAGCAGTAGTCTAGCGGCTAACACCGGGGAGCTGTTTTTT CASSSLAANTGELFF
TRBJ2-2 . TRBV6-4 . TGTGCCAGCAGTGACTCGACGCCGGGCACCGGGGAGCTGTTTTTT CASSDSTPGTGELFF
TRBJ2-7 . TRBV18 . TGTGCCAGCTCACCGGGTCAGGGCAGCTCCTACGAGCAGTACTTC CASSPGQGSSYEQYF
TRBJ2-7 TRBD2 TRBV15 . TGTGCCACCAGCAGAGGGCTAGCGGGAGCCTACGAGCAGTACTTC CATSRGLAGAYEQYF
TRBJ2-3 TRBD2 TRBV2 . TGTGCCAGCAGAGTCGGGACTAGCGGGAGGGCCGAAGATACGCAGTATTTT CASRVGTSGRAEDTQYF
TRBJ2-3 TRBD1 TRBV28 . TGTGCCAGCAGTTTCCCTGTTACAGGGGCCAACACAGATACGCAGTATTTT CASSFPVTGANTDTQYF
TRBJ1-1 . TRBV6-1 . TGTGCCAGCAGTGAGGCGGCAGATGAAGCTTTCTTT CASSEAADEAFF
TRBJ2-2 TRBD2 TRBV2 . TGTGCCAGCAGTGGGACTAGCGCCGGCGGGGAGCTGTTTTTT CASSGTSAGGELFF
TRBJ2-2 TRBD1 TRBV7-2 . TGTGCCAGCAGCAGACAGGGAAGAGCGAACACCGGGGAGCTGTTTTTT CASSRQGRANTGELFF
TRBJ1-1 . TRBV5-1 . TGCGCCAGCAGCTTGGTTCAGACAGTGGGTCGTCTGAACACTGAAGCTTTCTTT CASSLVQTVGRLNTEAFF